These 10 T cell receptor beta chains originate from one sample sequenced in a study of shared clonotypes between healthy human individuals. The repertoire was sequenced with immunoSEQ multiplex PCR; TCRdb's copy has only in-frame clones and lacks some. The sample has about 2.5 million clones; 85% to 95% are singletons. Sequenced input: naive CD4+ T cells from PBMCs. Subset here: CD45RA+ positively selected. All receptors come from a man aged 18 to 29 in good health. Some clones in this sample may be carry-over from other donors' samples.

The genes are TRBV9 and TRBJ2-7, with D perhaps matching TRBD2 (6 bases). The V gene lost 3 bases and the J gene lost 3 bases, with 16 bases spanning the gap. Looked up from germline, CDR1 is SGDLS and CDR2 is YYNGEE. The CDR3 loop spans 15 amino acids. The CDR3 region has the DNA TGTGCCAGCAGCGCTGCGGGGAGTTCGTTCTACGAGCAGTACTTC. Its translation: CASSAAGSSFYEQYF.

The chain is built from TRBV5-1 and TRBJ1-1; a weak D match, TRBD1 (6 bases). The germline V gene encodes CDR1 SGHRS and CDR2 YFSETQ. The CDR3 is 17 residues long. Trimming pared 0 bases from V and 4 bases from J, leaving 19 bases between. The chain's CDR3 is CASSLAATGRLGTEAFF. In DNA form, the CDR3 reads TGCGCCAGCAGCTTGGCGGCTACAGGGAGGTTGGGCACTGAAGCTTTCTTT.

The CDR3 here is CASSEPAGRVENQPQHF. The DNA of the CDR3 is TGTGCCAGCAGTGAACCGGCCGGCAGGGTAGAGAATCAGCCCCAGCATTTT. This rearrangement joins TRBV2 to TRBJ1-5; TRBD1 might be the D (5 bases). Trimming pared 2 bases from V and 4 bases from J, leaving 18 bases between. Looked up from germline, CDR1 is SNHLY and CDR2 is FYNNEI. CDR3 length: 17 residues.

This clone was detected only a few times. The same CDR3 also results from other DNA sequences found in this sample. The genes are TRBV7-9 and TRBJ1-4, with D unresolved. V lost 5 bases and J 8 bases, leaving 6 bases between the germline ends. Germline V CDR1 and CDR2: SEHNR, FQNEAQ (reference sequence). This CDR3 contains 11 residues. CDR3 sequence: CASSPGEKLFF. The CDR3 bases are TGTGCCAGCAGCCCTGGGGAAAAACTGTTTTTT.

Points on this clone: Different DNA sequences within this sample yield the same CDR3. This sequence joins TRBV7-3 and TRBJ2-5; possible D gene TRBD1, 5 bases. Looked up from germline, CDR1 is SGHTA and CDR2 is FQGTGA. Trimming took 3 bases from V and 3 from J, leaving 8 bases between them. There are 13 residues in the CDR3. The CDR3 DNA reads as TGTGCCAGCAGCTTCTCCAGGGAAGAGACCCAGTACTTC. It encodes CASSFSREETQYF.

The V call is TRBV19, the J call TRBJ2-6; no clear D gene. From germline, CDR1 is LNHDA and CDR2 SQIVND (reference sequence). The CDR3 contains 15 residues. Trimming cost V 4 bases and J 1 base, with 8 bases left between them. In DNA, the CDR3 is TGTGCCAGTAGTACCCCAAGGTCTGGGGCCAACGTCCTGACTTTC. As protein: CASSTPRSGANVLTF.

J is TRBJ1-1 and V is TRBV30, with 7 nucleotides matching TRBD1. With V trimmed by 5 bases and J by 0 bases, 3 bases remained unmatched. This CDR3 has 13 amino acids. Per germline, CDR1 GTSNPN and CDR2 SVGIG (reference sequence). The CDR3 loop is CAWQGGMNTEAFF. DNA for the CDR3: TGTGCCTGGCAGGGGGGAATGAACACTGAAGCTTTCTTT.

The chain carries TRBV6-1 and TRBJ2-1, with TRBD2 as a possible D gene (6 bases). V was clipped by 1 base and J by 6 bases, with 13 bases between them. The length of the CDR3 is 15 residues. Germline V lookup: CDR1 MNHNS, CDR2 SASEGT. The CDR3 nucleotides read TGTGCCAGCAGTGAAGTCGGGGGAGTCGTCAATGAGCAGTTCTTC. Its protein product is CASSEVGGVVNEQFF.

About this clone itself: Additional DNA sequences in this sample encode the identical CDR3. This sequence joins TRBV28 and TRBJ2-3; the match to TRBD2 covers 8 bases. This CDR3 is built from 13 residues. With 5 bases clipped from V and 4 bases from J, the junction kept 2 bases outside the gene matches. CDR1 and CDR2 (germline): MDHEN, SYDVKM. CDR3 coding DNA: TGTGCCAGCAGTCTCGGGGGGGCAGATACGCAGTATTTT. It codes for CASSLGGADTQYF.

The CDR3 DNA is TGTGCCAGCAGCTCGCAGGGACAGGGACGGCGTGGCTACACCTTC. Translating gives CASSSQGQGRRGYTF. V and J are TRBV11-2 and TRBJ1-2, with 9 positions matching TRBD1. Germline loops: CDR1 SGHAT, CDR2 FQNNGV. The CDR3 is 15 amino acids. J lost 7 bases, V lost 4 bases, and 10 bases had no gene match.